The rows below give T cell receptor beta chains drawn from one sample of a study of T cell repertoires in cytomegalovirus infection. TCRdb reanalysed the reads using MiXCR and keeps one entry per CDR3 protein. The repertoire holds 500,000 or so distinct CDR3 sequences, with about 15% as singletons. Source material: CD8+ T cells from PBMCs. The receptor set was obtained from a human donor in good health (CMV status not recorded). Some clones in this sample may be carry-over from other donors' samples. The CDR3 runs from the conserved cysteine through the conserved F or W. The D gene is left open where the match is weak. Expanded clones get a size class; other rows say once, few or many, or leave the size out.

J	D	V	size	CDR3	DNA
TRBJ2-7	.	TRBV27	few	CASSSPLTESSYEQYF	TGTGCCAGCAGTTCCCCCTTGACGGAGAGCTCCTACGAGCAGTACTTC
TRBJ2-3	.	TRBV7-3	many	CASSLESAGDTQYF	TGTGCCAGCAGCTTAGAGTCCGCGGGGGATACGCAGTATTTT
TRBJ1-2	.	TRBV4-2	few	CASSQDRAGDNYGYTF	TGTGCCAGCAGCCAAGACCGGGCCGGAGATAACTATGGCTACACCTTC
TRBJ2-5	TRBD2	TRBV27	many	CASSLSASGSGETQYF	TGTGCCAGCAGTTTATCGGCTAGCGGGAGCGGAGAGACCCAGTACTTC
TRBJ1-1	TRBD1	TRBV7-8	many	CASSFRQGMNTEAFF	TGTGCCAGCAGCTTTAGACAGGGCATGAACACTGAAGCTTTCTTT
TRBJ1-5	TRBD1	TRBV12-5	.	CASGLVQGGLPQHF	TGTGCTAGTGGTTTGGTCCAGGGGGGGCTGCCCCAGCATTTT
TRBJ1-2	.	TRBV7-2	many	CASSLSDGYTF	TGTGCCAGCAGCTTAAGCGATGGCTACACCTTC
TRBJ2-1	.	TRBV6-1	many	CASSPSFSSEQFF	TGTGCCAGCAGTCCCTCATTCTCGAGTGAGCAGTTCTTC
TRBJ2-5	.	TRBV15	few	CATSRGQRETQYF	TGTGCCACCAGCAGAGGACAGCGAGAGACCCAGTACTTC
TRBJ1-4	.	TRBV12-3/TRBV12-4	many	CASSRHLGQDEKLFF	TGTGCCAGCAGTCGACACCTCGGCCAGGATGAAAAACTGTTTTTT
TRBJ1-5	TRBD1	TRBV19	many	CASSGTDNQPQHF	TGTGCCAGTAGCGGGACAGACAATCAGCCCCAGCATTTT
TRBJ2-5	.	TRBV28	many	CATSPGSQETQYF	TGTGCCACGTCCCCGGGCTCACAAGAGACCCAGTACTTC
TRBJ1-1	.	TRBV27	.	CASTPLLVGSNTEAFF	TGTGCCAGCACCCCTCTCTTGGTGGGGTCGAACACTGAAGCTTTCTTT
TRBJ2-3	.	TRBV5-1	.	CASSPGLGGFSTDTQYF	TGCGCCAGCAGCCCAGGCCTGGGCGGATTTAGCACAGATACGCAGTATTTT
TRBJ1-1	.	TRBV7-6	.	CASSLVGRDNTEAFF	TGTGCCAGCAGCTTAGTAGGCAGGGATAACACTGAAGCTTTCTTT
TRBJ1-1	.	TRBV27	.	CASQDSTEAFF	TGTGCCAGCCAGGATTCCACTGAAGCTTTCTTT
TRBJ2-7	.	TRBV10-3	.	CAISESTSGTRAGEQYF	TGTGCCATCAGTGAGTCGACCTCGGGGACCAGGGCTGGCGAGCAGTACTTC
TRBJ1-1	.	TRBV10-3	many	CAISESDSEAFF	TGTGCCATCAGTGAGTCAGACAGTGAAGCTTTCTTT
TRBJ1-2	.	TRBV5-1	few	CASRSGAGYTF	TGCGCCAGCAGATCAGGGGCTGGCTACACCTTC
TRBJ2-1	TRBD1	TRBV10-3	.	CASRQGVEQFF	TGTGCCAGCAGGCAGGGGGTCGAGCAGTTCTTC
TRBJ2-7	.	TRBV28	many	CASSPRLSSYEQYF	TGTGCCAGCAGTCCCCGGTTGAGCTCCTACGAGCAGTACTTC
TRBJ1-5	.	TRBV10-3	many	CAISEDSPASNQPQHF	TGTGCCATCAGTGAGGACAGCCCTGCTAGCAATCAGCCCCAGCATTTT
TRBJ2-3	.	TRBV5-6	.	CASSWRVTSTDTQYF	TGTGCCAGCAGCTGGCGGGTAACTAGCACAGATACGCAGTATTTT
TRBJ1-5	.	TRBV9	.	CASSPQGTGRQPQHF	TGTGCCAGCAGCCCCCAGGGTACGGGGCGGCAGCCCCAGCATTTT
TRBJ2-4	.	TRBV28	many	CASSPRGGEDIQYF	TGTGCCAGCAGCCCTCGAGGGGGGGAAGACATTCAGTACTTC
TRBJ2-7	.	TRBV9	.	CASSAGQYEQYF	TGTGCCAGCAGCGCAGGACAGTACGAGCAGTACTTC
TRBJ1-2	.	TRBV11-1	few	CASSDRTVKDTF	TGTGCCAGCAGCGACCGGACAGTCAAGGACACCTTC
TRBJ1-5	.	TRBV29-1	few	CSAQGGGSNQPQHF	TGCAGCGCCCAGGGAGGTGGGAGCAATCAGCCCCAGCATTTT
TRBJ2-3	.	TRBV24-1	.	CATSGDIDTDTQYF	TGTGCCACCAGTGGGGACATAGACACAGATACGCAGTATTTT
TRBJ1-1	.	TRBV11-2	many	CASSLETTEAFF	TGTGCCAGCAGCTTAGAAACCACTGAAGCTTTCTTT
TRBJ2-2	TRBD2	TRBV2	.	CASSELAERTGELFF	TGTGCCAGCAGTGAACTAGCGGAGCGCACCGGGGAGCTGTTTTTT
TRBJ2-1	.	TRBV6-5	.	CASSYLGAGYNEQFF	TGTGCCAGCAGTTACCTAGGGGCCGGCTACAATGAGCAGTTCTTC
TRBJ1-1	TRBD1	TRBV7-9	many	CASSLEILDREAFF	TGTGCCAGCAGCTTAGAGATTTTGGACAGGGAAGCTTTCTTT
TRBJ2-7	TRBD1	TRBV12-3/TRBV12-4	many	CASTLSGTGEYEQYF	TGTGCCAGCACCCTCTCGGGGACAGGGGAATACGAGCAGTACTTC
TRBJ1-2	.	TRBV7-9	many	CASSPPGTVSLWYGYTF	TGTGCCAGCAGCCCCCCCGGGACGGTTTCACTCTGGTATGGCTACACCTTC
TRBJ2-7	.	TRBV6-5	few	CASGPPDTSYEQYF	TGTGCCAGCGGGCCCCCGGACACTTCCTACGAGCAGTACTTC
TRBJ2-1	.	TRBV4-1	.	CASSQAPLEGDEQFF	TGCGCCAGCAGCCAAGCCCCGTTAGAGGGGGATGAGCAGTTCTTC
TRBJ2-7	TRBD1	TRBV19	few	CASSIQGASYEQYF	TGTGCCAGTAGTATCCAGGGGGCATCCTACGAGCAGTACTTC
TRBJ1-1	.	TRBV6-5	few	CASSYGRSPNTEAFF	TGTGCCAGCAGTTACGGGAGGAGCCCGAACACTGAAGCTTTCTTT
TRBJ2-3	.	TRBV5-6	.	CASSSGVRPTDTQYF	TGTGCCAGCAGCAGTGGTGTAAGGCCCACAGATACGCAGTATTTT
TRBJ1-5	.	TRBV6-1	many	CASSEDRGGYGNQPQHF	TGTGCCAGCAGTGAAGACCGTGGGGGATATGGCAATCAGCCCCAGCATTTT